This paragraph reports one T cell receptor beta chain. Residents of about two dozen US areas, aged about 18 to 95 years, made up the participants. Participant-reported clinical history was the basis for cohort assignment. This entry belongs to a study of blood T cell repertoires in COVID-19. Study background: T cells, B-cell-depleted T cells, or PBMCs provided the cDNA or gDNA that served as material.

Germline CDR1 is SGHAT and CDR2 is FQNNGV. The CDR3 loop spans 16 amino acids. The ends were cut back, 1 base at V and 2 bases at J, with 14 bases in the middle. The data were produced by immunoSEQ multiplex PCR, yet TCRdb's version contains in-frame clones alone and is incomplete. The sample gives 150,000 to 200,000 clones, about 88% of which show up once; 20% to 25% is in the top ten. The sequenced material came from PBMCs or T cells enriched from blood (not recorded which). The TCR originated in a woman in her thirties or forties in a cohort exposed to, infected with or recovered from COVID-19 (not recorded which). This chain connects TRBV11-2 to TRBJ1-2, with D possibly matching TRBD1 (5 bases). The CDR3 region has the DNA TGTGCCAGCAGCTTAGCGTCCGGGGGGGGAAACTATGGCTACACCTTC. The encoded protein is CASSLASGGGNYGYTF.